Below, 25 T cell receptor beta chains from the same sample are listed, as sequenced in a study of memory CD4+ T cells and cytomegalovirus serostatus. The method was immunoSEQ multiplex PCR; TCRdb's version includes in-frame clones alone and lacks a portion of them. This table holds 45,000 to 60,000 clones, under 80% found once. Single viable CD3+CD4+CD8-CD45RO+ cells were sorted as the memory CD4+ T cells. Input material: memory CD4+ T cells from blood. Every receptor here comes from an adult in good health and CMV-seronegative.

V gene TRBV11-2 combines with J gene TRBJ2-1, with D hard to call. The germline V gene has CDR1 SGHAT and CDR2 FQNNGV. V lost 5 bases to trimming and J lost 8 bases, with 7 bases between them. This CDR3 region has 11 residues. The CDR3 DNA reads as TGTGCCAGCAGCCCCTATCATGAGCAGTTCTTC. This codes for CASSPYHEQFF.

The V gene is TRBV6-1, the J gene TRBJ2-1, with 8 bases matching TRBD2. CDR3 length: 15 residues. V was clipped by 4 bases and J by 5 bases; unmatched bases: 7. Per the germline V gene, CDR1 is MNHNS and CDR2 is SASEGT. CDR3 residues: CASSGVGLGDNEQFF. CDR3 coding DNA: TGTGCCAGCAGTGGGGTGGGACTAGGGGACAATGAGCAGTTCTTC.

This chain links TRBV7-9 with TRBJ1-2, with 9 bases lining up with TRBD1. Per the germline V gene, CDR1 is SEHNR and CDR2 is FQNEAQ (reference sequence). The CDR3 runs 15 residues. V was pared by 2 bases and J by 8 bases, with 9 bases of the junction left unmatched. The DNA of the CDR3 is TGTGCCAGCAGCTTAACTTTGACAGGGGGAAGGGGCTACACCTTC. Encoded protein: CASSLTLTGGRGYTF.

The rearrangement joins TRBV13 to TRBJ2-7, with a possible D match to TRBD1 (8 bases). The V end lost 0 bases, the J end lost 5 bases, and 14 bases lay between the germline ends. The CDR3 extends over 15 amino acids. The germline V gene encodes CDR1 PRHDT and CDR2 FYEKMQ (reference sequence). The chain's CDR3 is CASSLGDREGNEQYF. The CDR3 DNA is TGTGCCAGCAGCTTAGGGGACAGGGAGGGGAACGAGCAGTACTTC.

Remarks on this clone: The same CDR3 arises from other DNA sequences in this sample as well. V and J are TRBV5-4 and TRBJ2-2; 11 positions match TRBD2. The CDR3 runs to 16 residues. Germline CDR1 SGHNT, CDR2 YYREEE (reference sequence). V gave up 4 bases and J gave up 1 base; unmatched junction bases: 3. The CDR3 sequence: CASSPTSGRNTGELFF. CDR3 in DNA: TGTGCCAGCAGCCCCACTAGCGGGAGGAACACCGGGGAGCTGTTTTTT.

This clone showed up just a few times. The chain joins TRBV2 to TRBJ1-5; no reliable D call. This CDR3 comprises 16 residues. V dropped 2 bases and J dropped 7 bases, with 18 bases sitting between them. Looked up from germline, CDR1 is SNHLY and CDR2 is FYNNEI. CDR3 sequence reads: CASSERSRTLRQPQHF. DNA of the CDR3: TGTGCCAGCAGTGAAAGGTCCAGGACTCTTCGGCAGCCCCAGCATTTT.

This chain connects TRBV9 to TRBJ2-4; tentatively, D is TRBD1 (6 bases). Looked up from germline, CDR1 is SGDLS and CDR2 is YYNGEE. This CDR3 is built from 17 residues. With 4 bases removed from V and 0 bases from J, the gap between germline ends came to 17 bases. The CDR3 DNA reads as TGTGCCAGCAGCATTCAACAGGGCCGCGGAGCCAAAAACATTCAGTACTTC. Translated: CASSIQQGRGAKNIQYF.

The CDR3 sequence: CASSVTVTGELFF. CDR3 coding DNA: TGCGCCAGCAGCGTGACAGTGACCGGGGAGCTGTTTTTT. J is TRBJ2-2 and V is TRBV5-1, with D possibly being TRBD1 (5 bases). Germline CDR1 reads SGHRS; CDR2 reads YFSETQ. This CDR3 contains 13 residues. V lost 4 bases and J 5 bases, leaving 9 bases between the germline ends.

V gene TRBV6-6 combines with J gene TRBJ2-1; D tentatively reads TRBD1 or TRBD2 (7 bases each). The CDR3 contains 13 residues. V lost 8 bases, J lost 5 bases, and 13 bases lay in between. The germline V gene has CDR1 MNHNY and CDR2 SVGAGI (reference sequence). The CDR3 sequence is CASVTGRDNEQFF. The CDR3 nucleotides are TGTGCCAGCGTGACAGGGAGGGACAATGAGCAGTTCTTC.

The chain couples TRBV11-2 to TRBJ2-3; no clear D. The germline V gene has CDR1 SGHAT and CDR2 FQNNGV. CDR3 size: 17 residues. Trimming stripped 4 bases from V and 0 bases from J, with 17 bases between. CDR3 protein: CASSSALGSSSTDTQYF. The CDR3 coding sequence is TGTGCCAGCAGCTCCGCCCTGGGCTCCTCTAGCACAGATACGCAGTATTTT.

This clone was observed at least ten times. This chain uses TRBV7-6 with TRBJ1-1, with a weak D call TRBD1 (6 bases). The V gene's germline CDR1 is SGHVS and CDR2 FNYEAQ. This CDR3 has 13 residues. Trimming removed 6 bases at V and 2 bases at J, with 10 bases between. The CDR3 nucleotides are TGTGCCAGCAGTCCACAGGGTAACACTGAAGCTTTCTTT. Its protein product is CASSPQGNTEAFF. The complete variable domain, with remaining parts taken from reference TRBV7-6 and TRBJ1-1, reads GAGVSQSPRYKVTKRGQDVALRCDPISGHVSLYWYRQALGQGPEFLTYFNYEAQQDKSGLPNDRFSAERPEGSISTLTIQRTEQRDSAMYRCASSPQGNTEAFFGQGTRLTVV.

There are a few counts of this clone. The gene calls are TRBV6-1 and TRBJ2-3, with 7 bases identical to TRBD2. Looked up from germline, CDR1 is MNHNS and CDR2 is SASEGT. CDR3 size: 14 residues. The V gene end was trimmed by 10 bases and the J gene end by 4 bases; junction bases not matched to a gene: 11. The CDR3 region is CATHSGVGADTQYF. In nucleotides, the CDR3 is TGTGCCACCCACAGCGGGGTTGGGGCAGATACGCAGTATTTT.

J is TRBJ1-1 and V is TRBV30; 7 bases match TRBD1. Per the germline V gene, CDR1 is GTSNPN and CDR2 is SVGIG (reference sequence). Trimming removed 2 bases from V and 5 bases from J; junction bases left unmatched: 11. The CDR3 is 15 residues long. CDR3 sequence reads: CAWSPQTGPGTEAFF. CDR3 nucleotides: TGTGCCTGGAGTCCGCAGACAGGGCCCGGGACTGAAGCTTTCTTT. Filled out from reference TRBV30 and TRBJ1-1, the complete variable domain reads SQTIHQWPATLVQPVGSPLSLECTVEGTSNPNLYWYRQAAGRGLQLLFYSVGIGQISSEVPQNLSASRPQDRQFILSSKKLLLSDSGFYLCAWSPQTGPGTEAFFGQGTRLTVV.

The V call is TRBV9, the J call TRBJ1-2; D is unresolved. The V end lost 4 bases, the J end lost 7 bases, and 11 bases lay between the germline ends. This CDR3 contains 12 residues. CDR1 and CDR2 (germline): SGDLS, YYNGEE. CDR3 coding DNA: TGTGCCAGCAGCACTCTAATGTTTGGCTACACCTTC. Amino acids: CASSTLMFGYTF.

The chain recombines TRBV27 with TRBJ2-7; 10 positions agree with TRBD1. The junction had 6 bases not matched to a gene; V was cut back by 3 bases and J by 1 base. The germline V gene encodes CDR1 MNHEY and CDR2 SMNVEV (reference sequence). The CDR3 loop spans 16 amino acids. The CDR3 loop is CASSFRQGAYSYEQYF. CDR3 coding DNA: TGTGCCAGCAGTTTCCGACAGGGGGCTTATTCCTACGAGCAGTACTTC.

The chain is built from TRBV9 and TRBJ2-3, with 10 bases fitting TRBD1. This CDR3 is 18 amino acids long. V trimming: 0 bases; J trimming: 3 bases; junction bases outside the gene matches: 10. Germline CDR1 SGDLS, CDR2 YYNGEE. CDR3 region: CASSVDYGTGARTDTQYF. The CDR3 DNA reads TGTGCCAGCAGCGTAGATTACGGGACAGGGGCGAGGACAGATACGCAGTATTTT.

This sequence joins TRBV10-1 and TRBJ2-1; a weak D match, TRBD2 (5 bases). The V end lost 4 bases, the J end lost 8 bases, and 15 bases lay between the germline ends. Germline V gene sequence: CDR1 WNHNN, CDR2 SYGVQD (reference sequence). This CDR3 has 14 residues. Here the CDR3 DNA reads TGCGCCAGCAGTGGATCTAGCAGGCCTGATGAGCAGTTCTTC. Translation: CASSGSSRPDEQFF.

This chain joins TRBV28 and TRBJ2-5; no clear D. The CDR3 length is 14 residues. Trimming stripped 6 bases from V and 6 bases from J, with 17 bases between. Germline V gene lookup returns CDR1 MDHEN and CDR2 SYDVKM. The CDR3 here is CASSLDAYGKTQYF. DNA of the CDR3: TGTGCCAGCAGCCTAGACGCGTATGGGAAGACCCAGTACTTC.

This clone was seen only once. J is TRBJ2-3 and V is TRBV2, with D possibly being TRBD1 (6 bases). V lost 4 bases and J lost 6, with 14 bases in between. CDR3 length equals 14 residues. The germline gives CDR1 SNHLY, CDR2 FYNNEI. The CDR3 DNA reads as TGTGCCAGCAGTGCACAGGGCTTAGGGGATACGCAGTATTTT. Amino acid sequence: CASSAQGLGDTQYF.

Here the CDR3 reads CASSAPRTGGNEQFF. The DNA of the CDR3 is TGTGCCAGCAGTGCCCCCCGGACAGGGGGCAATGAGCAGTTCTTC. This chain connects TRBV6-5 to TRBJ2-1, with TRBD1 matching over 10 bases. Germline CDR1 and CDR2: MNHEY and SVGAGI. The CDR3 consists of 15 residues. J gave up 6 bases and V 5 bases, and 7 bases lay outside the gene matches.

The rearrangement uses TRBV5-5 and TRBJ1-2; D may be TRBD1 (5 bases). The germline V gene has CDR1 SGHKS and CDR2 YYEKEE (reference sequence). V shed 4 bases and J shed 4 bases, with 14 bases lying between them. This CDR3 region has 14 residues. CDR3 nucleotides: TGTGCCAGCAGCATCCAAGGGACCAGCTATGGCTACACCTTC. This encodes CASSIQGTSYGYTF.

The CDR3: CASSPAGGLSEKLFF. The CDR3 DNA sequence: TGTGCCAGCAGTCCTGCAGGGGGCTTGTCTGAAAAACTGTTTTTT. The chain recombines TRBV28 with TRBJ1-4, with 8 bases lining up with TRBD1. V was pared by 5 bases and J by 7 bases, with 9 bases of the junction left unmatched. The V gene's germline CDR1 is MDHEN and CDR2 SYDVKM. The CDR3 length is 15 residues. The variable domain in full, completed from reference TRBV28 and TRBJ1-4, reads DVKVTQSSRYLVKRTGEKVFLECVQDMDHENMFWYRQDPGLGLRLIYFSYDVKMKEKGDIPEGYSVSREKKERFSLILESASTNQTSMYLCASSPAGGLSEKLFFGSGTQLSVL.

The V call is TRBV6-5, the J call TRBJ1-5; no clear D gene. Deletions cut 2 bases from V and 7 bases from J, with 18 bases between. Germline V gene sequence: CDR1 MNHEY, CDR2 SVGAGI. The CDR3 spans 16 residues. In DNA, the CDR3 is TGTGCCAGCAGTTACACGCGTCCGAGCCTGGGACAGCCCCAGCATTTT. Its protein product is CASSYTRPSLGQPQHF.

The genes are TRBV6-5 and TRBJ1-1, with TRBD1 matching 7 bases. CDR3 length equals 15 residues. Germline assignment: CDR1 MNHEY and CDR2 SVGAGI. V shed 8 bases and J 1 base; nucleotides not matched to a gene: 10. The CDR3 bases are TGTGCCAGCGGGGTGGGTCGACAGGGGAACACTGAAGCTTTCTTT. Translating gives CASGVGRQGNTEAFF.

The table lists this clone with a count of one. The CDR3, as DNA: TGTGCCAGCAGTTTGCGTGGTCTGCCGGAGCTGTTTTTT. It is translated as CASSLRGLPELFF. J is TRBJ2-2 and V is TRBV27, with no clear D. Germline V gene data show CDR1 as MNHEY and CDR2 as SMNVEV (reference sequence). Trimming took off 3 bases at V and 10 bases at J, with 12 bases between the two ends. CDR3 length equals 13 residues.